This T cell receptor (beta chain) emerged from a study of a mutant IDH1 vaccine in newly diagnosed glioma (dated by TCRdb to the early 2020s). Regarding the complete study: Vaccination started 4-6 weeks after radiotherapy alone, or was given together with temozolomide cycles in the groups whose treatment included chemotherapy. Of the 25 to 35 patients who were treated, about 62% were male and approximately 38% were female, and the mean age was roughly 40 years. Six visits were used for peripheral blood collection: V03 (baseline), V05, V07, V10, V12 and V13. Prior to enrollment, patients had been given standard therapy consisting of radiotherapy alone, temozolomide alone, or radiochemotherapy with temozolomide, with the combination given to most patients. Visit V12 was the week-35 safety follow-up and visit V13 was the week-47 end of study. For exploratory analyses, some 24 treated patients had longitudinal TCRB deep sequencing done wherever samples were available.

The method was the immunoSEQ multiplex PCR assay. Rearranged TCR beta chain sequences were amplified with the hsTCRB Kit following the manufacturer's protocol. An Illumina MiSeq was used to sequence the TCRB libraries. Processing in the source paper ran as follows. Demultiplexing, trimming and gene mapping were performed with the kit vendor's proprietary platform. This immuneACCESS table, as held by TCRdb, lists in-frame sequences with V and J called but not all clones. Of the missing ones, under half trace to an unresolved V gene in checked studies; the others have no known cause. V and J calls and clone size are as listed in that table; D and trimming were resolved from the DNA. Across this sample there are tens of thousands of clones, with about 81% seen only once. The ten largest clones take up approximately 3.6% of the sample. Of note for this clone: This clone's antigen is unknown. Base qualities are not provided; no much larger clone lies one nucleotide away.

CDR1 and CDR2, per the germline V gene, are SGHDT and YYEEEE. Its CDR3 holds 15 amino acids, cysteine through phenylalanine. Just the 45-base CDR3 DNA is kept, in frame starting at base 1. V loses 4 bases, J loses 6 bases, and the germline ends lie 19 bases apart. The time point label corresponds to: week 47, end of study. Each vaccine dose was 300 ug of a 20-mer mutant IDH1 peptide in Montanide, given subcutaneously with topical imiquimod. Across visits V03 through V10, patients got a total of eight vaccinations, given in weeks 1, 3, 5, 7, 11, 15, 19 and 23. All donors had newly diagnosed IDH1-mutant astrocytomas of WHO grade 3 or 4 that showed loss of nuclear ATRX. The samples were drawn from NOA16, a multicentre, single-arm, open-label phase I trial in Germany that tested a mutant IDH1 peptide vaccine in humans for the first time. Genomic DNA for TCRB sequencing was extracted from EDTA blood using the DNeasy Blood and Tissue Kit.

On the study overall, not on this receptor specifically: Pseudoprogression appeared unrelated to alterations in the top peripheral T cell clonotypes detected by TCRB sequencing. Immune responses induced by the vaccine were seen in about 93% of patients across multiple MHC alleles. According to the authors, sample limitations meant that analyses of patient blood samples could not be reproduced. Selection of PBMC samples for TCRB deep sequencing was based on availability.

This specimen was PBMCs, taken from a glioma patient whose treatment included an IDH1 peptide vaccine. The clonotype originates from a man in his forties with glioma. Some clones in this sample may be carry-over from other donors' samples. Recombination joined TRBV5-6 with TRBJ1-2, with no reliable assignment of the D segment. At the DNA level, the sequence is TGTGCCAGCAGCCCCTTGATAGGGCCCTACGATGGCTACACCTTC. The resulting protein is CASSPLIGPYDGYTF.